The clone carrying this T cell receptor beta chain was seen at least ten times. CDR1 SGHVS and CDR2 FNYEAQ come from the germline V gene. V was pared by 4 bases and J by 4 bases, with 22 bases between. The CDR3 has 17 amino acids. TCRdb reprocessed the reads via MiXCR and lists one record per CDR3 protein. Of roughly 230,000 distinct CDR3 sequences in the sample, around 28% are singletons; the top ten hold roughly 7%. The source of the sample is a study of kidney transplant recipient with SARS-CoV-2 infection. J is TRBJ1-2 and V is TRBV7-6, with TRBD1 as a possible D gene (5 bases). The material was a blood sample, obtained at baseline and between days 110 and 120 from a kidney transplant recipient. The receptor was isolated from a male patient aged 30 to 40 who had COVID-19 and was a kidney transplant recipient. The graft donor may have contributed some T cells. The CDR3 DNA is TGTGCCAGCAGCTCCCAGGGTGAATCTCGAAAGACCTATGGCTACACCTTC. It translates to CASSSQGESRKTYGYTF.